Listed below are T cell receptor beta chains from one sample, sequenced in a study of T cell repertoires in cytomegalovirus infection. TCRdb analysed the reads with MiXCR anew, one entry per CDR3 protein. Counted here are around 500,000 distinct CDR3 sequences, 42% occurring once; the ten biggest clones make up about 45%. No antigen has been assigned to these receptors. Sample: cultured PBMCs, taken from culture after CMV antigen stimulation. The source is a human donor in good health (CMV status not recorded). Some clones in this sample may be carry-over from other donors' samples. Each CDR3 is given with its conserved first and last residue. The order of the fields is D gene, clone size, J gene, V gene, CDR3 protein, CDR3 DNA. D genes are given only for firm matches. Some rows have no size entry. The others give once, few or many, or a class for an expanded clone.

D gene: TRBD1; clone size: .; J gene: TRBJ2-1; V gene: TRBV12-3/TRBV12-4; CDR3 protein: CASSWSVGQGGNEQFF; CDR3 DNA: TGTGCCAGCAGTTGGAGCGTGGGACAGGGTGGGAATGAGCAGTTCTTC
D gene: .; clone size: many; J gene: TRBJ2-2; V gene: TRBV7-9; CDR3 protein: CASSPGPNTGELFF; CDR3 DNA: TGTGCCAGCAGCCCGGGACCTAACACCGGGGAGCTGTTTTTT
D gene: TRBD1; clone size: .; J gene: TRBJ2-5; V gene: TRBV27; CDR3 protein: CASSLRSGGFETQYF; CDR3 DNA: TGTGCCAGCAGTTTACGATCAGGGGGCTTCGAGACCCAGTACTTC
D gene: TRBD1; clone size: .; J gene: TRBJ2-1; V gene: TRBV3-1; CDR3 protein: CASNQGGQVYNEQFF; CDR3 DNA: TGTGCCAGCAACCAAGGGGGCCAGGTTTACAATGAGCAGTTCTTC
D gene: .; clone size: .; J gene: TRBJ1-4; V gene: TRBV2; CDR3 protein: CASSEGAEEKLFF; CDR3 DNA: TGTGCCAGCAGTGAAGGTGCAGAAGAAAAACTGTTTTTT
D gene: TRBD2; clone size: .; J gene: TRBJ2-5; V gene: TRBV19; CDR3 protein: CASSMSTSGSRKTQYF; CDR3 DNA: TGTGCCAGTAGTATGTCTACTAGCGGGAGTAGGAAGACCCAGTACTTC
D gene: TRBD1; clone size: .; J gene: TRBJ1-5; V gene: TRBV15; CDR3 protein: CATSGTGAAYSNQPQHF; CDR3 DNA: TGTGCCACCAGCGGGACAGGGGCCGCCTATAGCAATCAGCCCCAGCATTTT
D gene: .; clone size: few; J gene: TRBJ2-7; V gene: TRBV7-9; CDR3 protein: CASGAPRSGRGGSYEQYF; CDR3 DNA: TGTGCCTCAGGGGCCCCCCGCTCCGGGCGCGGGGGCTCCTACGAGCAGTACTTC
D gene: TRBD2; clone size: few; J gene: TRBJ2-5; V gene: TRBV7-2; CDR3 protein: CASSSRTSGGGETQYF; CDR3 DNA: TGTGCCAGCAGCTCTCGGACTAGCGGGGGGGGAGAGACCCAGTACTTC
D gene: TRBD1; clone size: .; J gene: TRBJ1-6; V gene: TRBV7-9; CDR3 protein: CASSSGQGFSPLHF; CDR3 DNA: TGTGCCAGCAGCTCCGGACAGGGGTTTTCACCCCTCCACTTT
D gene: .; clone size: .; J gene: TRBJ1-1; V gene: TRBV12-3/TRBV12-4; CDR3 protein: CASSPAVSIMNTQAFF; CDR3 DNA: TGTGCCAGCAGTCCCGCCGTCAGTATTATGAACACTCAAGCTTTCTTT
D gene: .; clone size: .; J gene: TRBJ1-5; V gene: TRBV11-2; CDR3 protein: CASSLPGVPPQHF; CDR3 DNA: TGTGCCAGCAGCCTCCCCGGGGTTCCGCCCCAGCATTTT
D gene: .; clone size: .; J gene: TRBJ1-2; V gene: TRBV7-6; CDR3 protein: CASSPLSRGGYTF; CDR3 DNA: TGTGCCAGCAGCCCCTTATCCCGGGGTGGCTACACCTTC
D gene: TRBD1; clone size: .; J gene: TRBJ2-7; V gene: TRBV6-1; CDR3 protein: CAISMDRAYEQYF; CDR3 DNA: TGTGCCATCTCCATGGACAGGGCTTACGAGCAGTACTTC
D gene: .; clone size: few; J gene: TRBJ1-3; V gene: TRBV5-4; CDR3 protein: CASSLIQGNTIYF; CDR3 DNA: TGTGCCAGCAGCTTGATCCAGGGAAACACCATATATTTT
D gene: TRBD1; clone size: few; J gene: TRBJ1-5; V gene: TRBV28; CDR3 protein: CAGGQYNQPQHF; CDR3 DNA: TGTGCCGGGGGACAGTACAATCAGCCCCAGCATTTT
D gene: .; clone size: few; J gene: TRBJ2-1; V gene: TRBV6-1; CDR3 protein: CASGSRGTLVYEQFF; CDR3 DNA: TGTGCCAGCGGGAGTCGAGGGACGTTAGTCTATGAGCAGTTCTTC
D gene: TRBD2; clone size: few; J gene: TRBJ2-1; V gene: TRBV7-4; CDR3 protein: CASSLKTTSGHNEQFF; CDR3 DNA: TGTGCCAGCAGCTTAAAAACGACTAGCGGGCACAATGAGCAGTTCTTC
D gene: TRBD2; clone size: .; J gene: TRBJ2-1; V gene: TRBV12-3/TRBV12-4; CDR3 protein: CASRRLAGGAEQFF; CDR3 DNA: TGTGCCAGCAGGAGACTAGCGGGGGGGGCTGAGCAGTTCTTC
D gene: .; clone size: .; J gene: TRBJ2-1; V gene: TRBV11-3; CDR3 protein: CASSLAGEERNEQFF; CDR3 DNA: TGTGCCAGCAGCTTAGCGGGGGAGGAGCGGAATGAGCAGTTCTTC
D gene: .; clone size: .; J gene: TRBJ1-5; V gene: TRBV28; CDR3 protein: CASSLSAYYPQHF; CDR3 DNA: TGTGCCAGCAGTTTGTCGGCCTATTATCCCCAGCATTTT
D gene: TRBD2; clone size: .; J gene: TRBJ2-7; V gene: TRBV7-9; CDR3 protein: CVSSSWDRGLAGAYEQYF; CDR3 DNA: TGTGTCAGCAGCTCATGGGACAGAGGACTAGCGGGGGCCTACGAGCAGTACTTC
D gene: .; clone size: few; J gene: TRBJ1-4; V gene: TRBV4-2; CDR3 protein: CASSQVPPEGLNNEKLFF; CDR3 DNA: TGTGCCAGCAGCCAAGTTCCTCCGGAGGGTCTGAACAATGAAAAACTGTTTTTT
D gene: .; clone size: .; J gene: TRBJ2-3; V gene: TRBV4-3; CDR3 protein: CASSQALANTDTQYF; CDR3 DNA: TGCGCCAGCAGCCAAGCGCTAGCTAACACAGATACGCAGTATTTT
D gene: .; clone size: few; J gene: TRBJ1-3; V gene: TRBV7-9; CDR3 protein: CAVPIGGNTIYF; CDR3 DNA: TGTGCCGTCCCCATCGGTGGAAACACCATATATTTT
D gene: .; clone size: many; J gene: TRBJ2-7; V gene: TRBV6-1; CDR3 protein: CASSDSYEQYF; CDR3 DNA: TGTGCCAGCAGCGACTCCTACGAGCAGTACTTC
D gene: TRBD2; clone size: .; J gene: TRBJ2-1; V gene: TRBV19; CDR3 protein: CASSMAGGQDEQFF; CDR3 DNA: TGTGCCAGTAGTATGGCGGGAGGGCAGGATGAGCAGTTCTTC
D gene: .; clone size: few; J gene: TRBJ1-2; V gene: TRBV7-9; CDR3 protein: CASTFYKAAYGYTF; CDR3 DNA: TGTGCCAGCACCTTCTATAAGGCGGCCTATGGCTACACCTTC
D gene: .; clone size: few; J gene: TRBJ2-1; V gene: TRBV7-6; CDR3 protein: CASSLAPTPPSNEQFF; CDR3 DNA: TGTGCCAGCAGCTTAGCGCCGACGCCTCCCTCAAATGAGCAGTTCTTC
D gene: .; clone size: few; J gene: TRBJ2-1; V gene: TRBV6-1; CDR3 protein: CASSELGRRGEQFF; CDR3 DNA: TGTGCCAGCAGTGAACTGGGACGTCGAGGTGAGCAGTTCTTC
D gene: .; clone size: few; J gene: TRBJ2-4; V gene: TRBV6-5; CDR3 protein: CASSYSRVPGIQYF; CDR3 DNA: TGTGCCAGCAGTTACTCGAGGGTTCCTGGCATTCAGTACTTC
D gene: TRBD1; clone size: once; J gene: TRBJ1-5; V gene: TRBV20-1; CDR3 protein: CSARTGALSNQPQHF; CDR3 DNA: TGCAGTGCAAGGACAGGTGCCCTTAGCAATCAGCCCCAGCATTTT
D gene: .; clone size: .; J gene: TRBJ2-3; V gene: TRBV6-1; CDR3 protein: CASRPPLGLGTQYF; CDR3 DNA: TGTGCCAGCAGGCCTCCTCTAGGGTTGGGAACGCAGTATTTT
D gene: .; clone size: few; J gene: TRBJ1-3; V gene: TRBV11-2; CDR3 protein: CASSSATPSGNTIYF; CDR3 DNA: TGTGCCAGCAGCTCAGCCACCCCCTCTGGAAACACCATATATTTT
D gene: .; clone size: .; J gene: TRBJ2-1; V gene: TRBV7-2; CDR3 protein: CASSLGAVSSYNEQFF; CDR3 DNA: TGTGCCAGCAGCTTAGGGGCGGTAAGCTCCTACAATGAGCAGTTCTTC
D gene: .; clone size: .; J gene: TRBJ2-4; V gene: TRBV6-2/TRBV6-3; CDR3 protein: CASRGIRGTAKNIQYF; CDR3 DNA: TGTGCCAGCAGGGGTATCCGCGGTACAGCCAAAAACATTCAGTACTTC
D gene: .; clone size: .; J gene: TRBJ1-1; V gene: TRBV2; CDR3 protein: CASSELWTNTEAFF; CDR3 DNA: TGTGCCAGCAGTGAATTGTGGACTAACACTGAAGCTTTCTTT
D gene: .; clone size: few; J gene: TRBJ2-1; V gene: TRBV4-1; CDR3 protein: CASSQVGLDNEQFF; CDR3 DNA: TGCGCCAGCAGCCAAGTGGGTCTAGACAATGAGCAGTTCTTC
D gene: .; clone size: few; J gene: TRBJ2-3; V gene: TRBV11-3; CDR3 protein: CASSLLGSDTQYF; CDR3 DNA: TGTGCCAGCAGCTTACTTGGGTCAGATACGCAGTATTTT
D gene: .; clone size: many; J gene: TRBJ2-1; V gene: TRBV7-2; CDR3 protein: CASSFFVRGVGEQFF; CDR3 DNA: TGTGCCAGCAGCTTCTTCGTCCGGGGAGTAGGTGAGCAGTTCTTC
D gene: TRBD1; clone size: .; J gene: TRBJ2-1; V gene: TRBV5-1; CDR3 protein: CASSTWDRGSYNEQFF; CDR3 DNA: TGCGCCAGCAGCACCTGGGACAGGGGTAGTTACAATGAGCAGTTCTTC
D gene: .; clone size: .; J gene: TRBJ2-7; V gene: TRBV4-1; CDR3 protein: CASSIRENAYEQYF; CDR3 DNA: TGCGCCAGCAGCATCCGGGAGAACGCCTACGAGCAGTACTTC
D gene: .; clone size: .; J gene: TRBJ1-6; V gene: TRBV24-1; CDR3 protein: CATTVRGNSPLHF; CDR3 DNA: TGTGCCACCACTGTCCGGGGGAATTCACCCCTCCACTTT
D gene: .; clone size: .; J gene: TRBJ2-7; V gene: TRBV7-2; CDR3 protein: CARSLPSSYEQYF; CDR3 DNA: TGTGCCCGCAGCTTACCATCCTCCTACGAGCAGTACTTC
D gene: TRBD1; clone size: few; J gene: TRBJ1-1; V gene: TRBV5-1; CDR3 protein: CASSWLTGGQDTEAFF; CDR3 DNA: TGCGCCAGCAGCTGGCTGACAGGGGGCCAGGACACTGAAGCTTTCTTT
D gene: TRBD1; clone size: few; J gene: TRBJ1-1; V gene: TRBV7-2; CDR3 protein: CASSSRATGTGKTEAFF; CDR3 DNA: TGTGCCAGCAGCAGCCGTGCCACCGGGACAGGGAAGACTGAAGCTTTCTTT